Presented here are 20 T cell receptor beta chains from one specimen sequenced in a study of STAT5B mutations in CD4+ large granular lymphocyte leukemia. The method was immunoSEQ multiplex PCR; TCRdb's version includes in-frame clones alone and lacks a portion of them. The sample yields roughly 25,000 clones, 70% to 80% seen once. Sequenced sample: CD4+ T cells from blood buffy coats. All receptors come from a human donor in good health.

The chain recombines TRBV7-9 with TRBJ2-1; weak D call: TRBD2 (6 bases). The CDR3 totals 17 residues. The ends were cut back, 5 bases at V and 0 bases at J, with 17 bases in the middle. The V gene's germline CDR1 is SEHNR and CDR2 FQNEAQ (reference sequence). The CDR3 here is CASSEGSGQSSYNEQFF. CDR3 nucleotides: TGTGCCAGCAGCGAAGGAAGCGGGCAAAGCTCCTACAATGAGCAGTTCTTC.

The rearrangement links TRBV7-6 to TRBJ1-1; D perhaps matches TRBD1 (6 bases). Trimming took 1 base from V and 8 from J, leaving 11 bases between them. Germline V gene sequence: CDR1 SGHVS, CDR2 FNYEAQ. The CDR3 is made up of 13 amino acids. The CDR3 loop is CASSLVGRGEAFF. The CDR3 nucleotides read TGTGCCAGCAGCTTAGTGGGCAGGGGCGAAGCTTTCTTT.

The chain uses TRBV7-2 and TRBJ2-4; TRBD1 matches 8 bases. The CDR3 is made up of 14 amino acids. V shed 5 bases and J 7 bases; nucleotides not matched to a gene: 7. Germline V lookup: CDR1 SGHTA, CDR2 FQGNSA. CDR3 DNA sequence: TGTGCCAGCAGCACCCAGGGGGCTAGGAACATTCAGTACTTC. Translating gives CASSTQGARNIQYF.

In this sample, this clone turned up a few times. The chain couples TRBV5-1 to TRBJ2-7; 11 bases agree with TRBD2. The CDR3 is made up of 13 amino acids. Looked up from germline, CDR1 is SGHRS and CDR2 is YFSETQ. With V trimmed by 6 bases and J by 6 bases, 5 bases remained unmatched. Here the CDR3 DNA reads TGCGCCAGCAAACTAGCGGGAGCACGCGAGCAGTACTTC. This sequence encodes CASKLAGAREQYF.

The chain joins TRBV4-1 to TRBJ2-6, with 7 nucleotides matching TRBD2. The CDR3 has 19 amino acids. Germline trimming cut 1 base from V and 0 bases from J; bases unmatched to any gene: 9. Germline CDR1 reads MGHRA; CDR2 reads YSYEKL. The CDR3 region has the DNA TGCGCCAGCAGCCAAGGGGAGGGGAGACTTCCCTCTGGGGCCAACGTCCTGACTTTC. Its translation is CASSQGEGRLPSGANVLTF.

J is TRBJ1-6 and V is TRBV11-2, with 7 bases fitting TRBD1. The J segment lost 12 bases and the V segment lost 1 base, leaving 12 bases of the junction unmatched. Germline V lookup: CDR1 SGHAT, CDR2 FQNNGV. The CDR3 is 16 residues long. Written as DNA, the CDR3 is TGTGCCAGCAGCTTAGGTGGGACAGCTGCTTTCGGACCCCTCCACTTT. Translated: CASSLGGTAAFGPLHF.

This clone came up once. This chain links TRBV2 with TRBJ1-2; TRBD1 aligns across 8 bases. Germline CDR1 and CDR2: SNHLY and FYNNEI. V lost 7 bases and J lost 5; bases outside the gene matches: 3. The CDR3 spans 12 residues. CDR3 coding DNA: TGTGCCAGCAACGGACAGGGATATGGCTACACCTTC. It yields the protein CASNGQGYGYTF. The full variable domain, in which reference TRBV2 and TRBJ1-2 provide the parts outside the CDR3, is EPEVTQTPSHQVTQMGQEVILRCVPISNHLYFYWYRQILGQKVEFLVSFYNNEISEKSEIFDDQFSVERPDGSNFTLKIRSTKLEDSAMYFCASNGQGYGYTFGSGTRLTVV.

The V and J genes are TRBV14 and TRBJ2-7, with D perhaps being TRBD1 or TRBD2 (8 bases each). This CDR3 contains 20 residues. V lost 2 bases to trimming and J lost 4 bases, with 30 bases between them. Germline V lookup: CDR1 SGHDN, CDR2 FVKESK. CDR3 protein: CASSQFFGQGFSGASYEQYF. The CDR3 DNA is TGTGCCAGCAGCCAATTTTTTGGACAGGGTTTTAGCGGGGCCTCGTACGAGCAGTACTTC.

The V and J genes are TRBV7-8 and TRBJ2-3; D not certain. The V gene lost 4 bases and the J gene lost 0 bases, with 11 bases spanning the gap. The CDR3 is 15 residues long. Germline V gene sequence: CDR1 SGHVS, CDR2 FQNEAQ. DNA of the CDR3: TGTGCCAGCAGCTCCCTCGTTAAGAGCACAGATACGCAGTATTTT. It is translated as CASSSLVKSTDTQYF.

Written as DNA, the CDR3 is TGTGCCAGCAGCCGCCCAGGGGGGCTCAGCGAGCAGTACGTC. Translation gives CASSRPGGLSEQYV. V usage is TRBV6-6 and J usage is TRBJ2-7; a possible D gene is TRBD1 (7 bases). The CDR3 runs to 14 residues. Germline V gene sequence: CDR1 MNHNY, CDR2 SVGAGI (reference sequence). The germline V and J ends were trimmed by 6 bases and 6 bases, with 18 bases remaining between them.

The chain recombines TRBV7-3 with TRBJ1-2, with D tentatively TRBD1 (6 bases). V was pared by 2 bases and J by 4 bases, with 14 bases between. The germline gives CDR1 SGHTA, CDR2 FQGTGA. The CDR3 has 15 amino acids. The chain's CDR3 is CASSLVGGQSYGYTF. As DNA, the CDR3 is TGTGCCAGCAGCTTAGTTGGGGGGCAGTCCTATGGCTACACCTTC.

The chain recombines TRBV30 with TRBJ2-7; 7 nucleotides align to TRBD1. This CDR3 has 14 residues. Germline V gives CDR1 GTSNPN, CDR2 SVGIG (reference sequence). Trimming removed 3 bases from V and 1 base from J; junction bases left unmatched: 6. CDR3: CAWSRGQSSYEQYF. The CDR3 DNA reads TGTGCCTGGAGCAGGGGACAGTCGTCCTACGAGCAGTACTTC.

The chain recombines TRBV6-1 with TRBJ2-7, with no clear D. Trimming took 6 bases from V and 0 from J, leaving 12 bases between them. The CDR3 has 14 amino acids. Germline V gene lookup returns CDR1 MNHNS and CDR2 SASEGT. CDR3 nucleotide sequence: TGTGCCAGCAGCCCCGTTTGGGACTCCTACGAGCAGTACTTC. It encodes CASSPVWDSYEQYF.

The chain couples TRBV10-2 to TRBJ1-5; D remains unclear. V was pared by 6 bases and J by 5 bases, with 11 bases between. Germline CDR1 and CDR2: WSHSY and SAAADI. This CDR3 comprises 13 residues. The CDR3 DNA sequence: TGCGCCAGCAGATGGCAGAGCGATCAGCCCCAGCATTTT. As protein: CASRWQSDQPQHF.

The rearrangement uses TRBV6-5 and TRBJ2-1; the match to TRBD2 covers 12 bases. Trimming at V came to 4 bases and at J to 4 bases, leaving 2 bases not matched to a gene. CDR3 length: 15 amino acids. Germline CDR1 is MNHEY and CDR2 is SVGAGI. Here the CDR3 DNA reads TGTGCCAGCAGTTCTAGCGGGGGGGGATACAATGAGCAGTTCTTC. This gives the protein CASSSSGGGYNEQFF.

DNA of the CDR3: TGTGCCAGCAGACCCGGACAGGGGGCCCAGCCCCAGCATTTT. It is translated as CASRPGQGAQPQHF. The chain uses TRBV28 and TRBJ1-5; 11 nucleotides align to TRBD1. With 6 bases clipped from V and 7 bases from J, the junction kept 5 bases outside the gene matches. CDR3 length: 14 amino acids. Germline V gives CDR1 MDHEN, CDR2 SYDVKM.

This rearrangement joins TRBV10-3 to TRBJ1-2, with D possibly TRBD1 on 6 matching bases. The CDR3 totals 13 residues. V was shortened by 6 bases and J by 2 bases, with 10 bases between the two germline ends. Germline V gives CDR1 ENHRY, CDR2 SYGVKD. CDR3 in DNA: TGTGCCATCAGGGACAGAACGAACTATGGCTACACCTTC. Translation gives CAIRDRTNYGYTF.

In this sample, this clone turned up once. The V and J genes are TRBV6-4 and TRBJ2-1, with TRBD2 matching over 10 bases. V was pared by 5 bases and J by 4 bases, with 5 bases of the junction left unmatched. CDR3 length equals 15 residues. Germline CDR1 and CDR2: MRHNA and SNTAGT. The CDR3 sequence is CASSLAGAEYNEQFF. The DNA of the CDR3 is TGTGCCAGCAGTCTAGCGGGAGCGGAGTACAATGAGCAGTTCTTC.

The V call is TRBV27, the J call TRBJ2-1, with TRBD2 matching over 9 bases. The CDR3 extends over 16 amino acids. CDR1 is MNHEY, CDR2 SMNVEV, per germline (reference sequence). The junction had 14 bases not matched to a gene; V was cut back by 5 bases and J by 9 bases. The CDR3 bases are TGTGCCAGCAGTGCCCTGGGGGGCGGGAGGGCCGGTGAGCAGTTCTTC. This encodes CASSALGGGRAGEQFF.

The gene calls are TRBV18 and TRBJ1-3; D is unresolved. The V gene's germline CDR1 is KGHSH and CDR2 LQKENI. The CDR3 has 13 residues. V was pared by 4 bases and J by 2 bases, with 6 bases between. The chain's CDR3 is CASSRAAGNTIYF. The CDR3 DNA follows: TGTGCCAGCTCACGGGCCGCTGGAAACACCATATATTTT.